This TCR beta chain was profiled in a study of post-analysis software for immune sequencing data. As for the study in general: Recorded subtypes: relapsing-remitting, secondary progressive, progressive-relapsing; some patients unannotated.

The CDR3 consists of 18 residues. With V trimmed by 5 bases and J by 1 base, 14 bases remained unmatched. Germline assignment: CDR1 DFQATT and CDR2 SNEGSKA (reference sequence). About this clonotype itself: The antigen is not known.

Unique molecular identifiers had been added to the TCR beta cDNA libraries. About 500,000 cDNA molecules were obtained from approximately 0.91 to 9.4 million T cells. TCRdb reprocessed the PCR reads via MiXCR and lists one record per CDR3 protein. Of roughly 800,000 distinct CDR3 sequences listed, roughly half are singletons. Overall study findings and caveats: TRBV segments more frequent in patients than in controls numbered roughly 5 and included TRBV5-6, TRBV5-1 and TRBV20-1. Normalized Chao1 diversity was significantly lower in multiple sclerosis patients than in controls.

The sequence derives from a girl between 10 and 17 years old with multiple sclerosis. The sequencing input was blood. The rearrangement uses TRBV20-1 and TRBJ2-5; TRBD2 matches 12 bases. The CDR3 here is CSAPNQRLAGALQETQYF. The CDR3 DNA sequence: TGCAGTGCTCCAAACCAACGACTAGCGGGGGCCCTCCAAGAGACCCAGTACTTC.